The subject of this entry is one T cell receptor (beta chain). This sample is drawn from a study of neoadjuvant anti-PD-1 for oral cavity cancer. The length of the CDR3 is 12 residues. Per germline, CDR1 LNHDA and CDR2 SQIVND (reference sequence). Trimming removed 8 bases from V and 0 bases from J, with 8 bases in between. Sequencing used immunoSEQ multiplex PCR; TCRdb keeps in-frame clones, though not all of them. The sample yields more than 30,000 clones, more than 35% seen once. Regarding time point: after neoadjuvant nivolumab, at surgical resection. The TCR comes from a person aged 40 to 85 with oral cavity squamous cell carcinoma. The sample was tumor tissue, taken after nivolumab (anti-PD-1) treatment. The chain is built from TRBV19 and TRBJ2-7, with D perhaps TRBD1 (5 bases). The CDR3 DNA reads TGTGCCAGTTCCACAGGCTCCTACGAGCAGTACTTC. This codes for CASSTGSYEQYF.